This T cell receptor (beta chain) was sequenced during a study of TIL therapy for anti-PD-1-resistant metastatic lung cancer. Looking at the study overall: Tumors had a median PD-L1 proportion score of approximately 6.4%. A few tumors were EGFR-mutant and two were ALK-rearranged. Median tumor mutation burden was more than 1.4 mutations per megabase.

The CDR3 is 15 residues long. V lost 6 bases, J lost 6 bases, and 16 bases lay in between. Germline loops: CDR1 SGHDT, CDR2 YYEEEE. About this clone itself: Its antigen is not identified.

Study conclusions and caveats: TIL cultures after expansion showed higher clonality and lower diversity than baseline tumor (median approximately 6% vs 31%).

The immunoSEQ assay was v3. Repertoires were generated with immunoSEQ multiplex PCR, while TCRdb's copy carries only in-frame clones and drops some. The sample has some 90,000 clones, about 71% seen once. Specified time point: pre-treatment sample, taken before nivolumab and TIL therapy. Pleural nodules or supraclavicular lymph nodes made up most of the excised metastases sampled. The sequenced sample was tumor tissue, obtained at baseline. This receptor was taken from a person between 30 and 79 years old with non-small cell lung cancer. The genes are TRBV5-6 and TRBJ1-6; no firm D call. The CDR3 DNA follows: TGTGCCAGCACCCTAGGCGGGTGGAGTAATTCACCCCTCCACTTT. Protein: CASTLGGWSNSPLHF.